The rows below give T cell receptor beta chains drawn from one sample of a study of blood T cell repertoires in COVID-19. Produced via immunoSEQ multiplex PCR; TCRdb's table is partial and in-frame only. The repertoire holds 130,000 or so clones, with almost 70% as singletons. Material: peripheral blood. The receptor source for this set is a woman aged 65 to 85 with acute or convalescent COVID-19. The CDR3 runs from the conserved cysteine through the conserved F or W. Each record gives: V gene, clone size, D gene, J gene, CDR3 DNA, CDR3 protein. D genes are given only for firm matches. Clone size is not always given. Where it is, it says once, few, many or a class for expanded clones.

TRBV29-1	NA	NA	TRBJ1-2	TGCAGCGTTGGTCCAGGTGGTCTACATGGCTACACCTTC	CSVGPGGLHGYTF
TRBV5-1	NA	NA	TRBJ1-1	TGCGCCAGCAGGTACTTTAGCGATCTCCACACTGAAGCTTTCTTT	CASRYFSDLHTEAFF
TRBV10-3	NA	NA	TRBJ2-2	TGTGCCATCAGTGATACCCGGGTCGGGACCGGGGAGCTGTTTTTT	CAISDTRVGTGELFF
TRBV3-1/TRBV3-2	NA	NA	TRBJ2-3	TGTGCCAGCAGCCAACTCCTGGTAGTTAGCACAGATACGCAGTATTTT	CASSQLLVVSTDTQYF
TRBV15	NA	NA	TRBJ2-7	TGTGCCACCAGCAAGACTAGCTCCTACGAGCAGTACTTC	CATSKTSSYEQYF
TRBV19	NA	NA	TRBJ1-4	TGTGCCAGTAGTGGATTTAGGGGAGGGACTAATGAAAAACTGTTTTTT	CASSGFRGGTNEKLFF
TRBV28	NA	NA	TRBJ2-1	TGTGCCAGCAGTTTCCCGGGTGGGAGCAACAATGAGCAGTTCTTC	CASSFPGGSNNEQFF
TRBV7-3	once	NA	TRBJ2-7	TGTGCCAGCAGCTCCCCGACGGGGGTGGGACAGCCCAACTACGAGCAGTACTTC	CASSSPTGVGQPNYEQYF
TRBV3-1/TRBV3-2	NA	TRBD2	TRBJ2-3	TGTGCCAGCAGCCAAACTAGCGGGGCGCGCACAGATACGCAGTATTTT	CASSQTSGARTDTQYF
TRBV10-2	NA	NA	TRBJ1-2	TGCGCCAGCAGTGAGACAGTGACCTATGGCTACACCTTC	CASSETVTYGYTF
TRBV2	NA	TRBD1	TRBJ1-5	TGTGCCAGCAGTGTAAACTCAGGGGGCGGACAGCCCCAGCATTTT	CASSVNSGGGQPQHF
TRBV3-1/TRBV3-2	NA	NA	TRBJ1-1	TGTGCCAGCAGCCAGAACCCTCACATGAACACTGAAGCTTTCTTT	CASSQNPHMNTEAFF
TRBV5-1	once	TRBD1	TRBJ1-6	TGCGCCAGCAGCTTGGTGACAGGGAGTGATTCACCCCTCCACTTT	CASSLVTGSDSPLHF
TRBV7-2	NA	TRBD1	TRBJ1-1	TGTGCCAGCAGCTTAGGACAGGGGAACACTGAAGCTTTCTTT	CASSLGQGNTEAFF
TRBV7-2	many	TRBD1	TRBJ2-1	TGTGCCAGCAGCTTAGGGTTCGGGACAGGGCAGTTCTTC	CASSLGFGTGQFF
TRBV6-5	few	NA	TRBJ2-2	TGTGCCAGCAGTTACGACAGAAACACCGGGGAGCTGTTTTTT	CASSYDRNTGELFF
TRBV28	once	TRBD1	TRBJ1-5	TGTGCCAGCTCCGACAGGGTCAATCAGCCCCAGCATTTT	CASSDRVNQPQHF
TRBV18	NA	NA	TRBJ1-1	TGTGCCAGCTCAGTAGACAGGAACACTGAAGCTTTCTTT	CASSVDRNTEAFF
TRBV19	few	NA	TRBJ2-1	TGTGCCAGTCATGGTTTAGCTTCCCATGAGCAGTTCTTC	CASHGLASHEQFF
TRBV4-2	NA	NA	TRBJ1-5	TGTGCCAGCAGCCAAGGTGGAGGGGTTCAGCCCCAGCATTTT	CASSQGGGVQPQHF
TRBV19	NA	TRBD1	TRBJ2-6	TGTGCCAGTACTCCTCAGGGACAGGGCACTCTGTTGTTTGGGGCCAACGTCCTGACTTTC	CASTPQGQGTLLFGANVLTF
TRBV19	NA	NA	TRBJ1-2	TGTGCCAGTAGGTTACGGGGGGGGAACGGTGGCTACACCTTC	CASRLRGGNGGYTF
TRBV6-5	NA	TRBD1	TRBJ1-2	TGTGCCAGCAGTTGGGACAGCAACTATGGCTACACCTTC	CASSWDSNYGYTF
TRBV6-5	NA	NA	TRBJ1-1	TGTGCCAGCAGCTCCTACACTGAAGCTTTCTTT	CASSSYTEAFF
TRBV27	NA	TRBD2	TRBJ2-3	TGTGCCAGCGCAAACCGACTAGCGTGGGGAAAAGATACGCAGTATTTT	CASANRLAWGKDTQYF
TRBV9	NA	NA	TRBJ1-3	TGTGCCAGCAGCAAGGGGGTAAAGGCTGGAAACACCATATATTTT	CASSKGVKAGNTIYF
TRBV6-2/TRBV6-3	NA	NA	TRBJ2-2	TGTGCCAGCAGTGTCCAGGGTAACACCGGGGAGCTGTTTTTT	CASSVQGNTGELFF
TRBV3-1/TRBV3-2	few	NA	TRBJ1-5	TGTGCCAGCAGCCAAACTAACCGGGACTGCTATAGCAATCAGCCCCAGCATTTT	CASSQTNRDCYSNQPQHF
TRBV3-1/TRBV3-2	NA	TRBD2	TRBJ2-2	TGTGCCAGCAGCCAAATAGCGGGAGGGAACACCGGGGAGCTGTTTTTT	CASSQIAGGNTGELFF
TRBV7-9	NA	TRBD1	TRBJ1-5	TGTGCCAGCAGTCCGACAGGGGGAAATCAGCCCCAGCATTTT	CASSPTGGNQPQHF
TRBV19	NA	TRBD1	TRBJ1-2	TGTGCCAGCCGGGACAGGGGAAGAGGCTACACCTTC	CASRDRGRGYTF
TRBV6-2/TRBV6-3	many	TRBD1	TRBJ2-3	TGTGCCAGCAGTTACTCTTCAGACAGGGGGCATAGAGATACGCAGTATTTT	CASSYSSDRGHRDTQYF
TRBV6-6	few	NA	TRBJ2-7	TGTGCCAGCAGTTACAAGGGACAAACTCCCTACGAGCAGTACTTC	CASSYKGQTPYEQYF
TRBV2	NA	TRBD2	TRBJ2-1	TGTGCCAGCATCATGGGACTAGCGGGGTACAATGAGCAGTTCTTC	CASIMGLAGYNEQFF
TRBV6-5	few	NA	TRBJ1-2	TGTGCCAGCAGTCCGGAGGGCAGAATCTATGGCTACACCTTC	CASSPEGRIYGYTF
TRBV19	NA	NA	TRBJ1-5	TGTGCCAGTAGTATACAGGGGCCAGGCAATCAGCCCCAGCATTTT	CASSIQGPGNQPQHF
TRBV6-6	NA	TRBD1	TRBJ1-2	TGTGCCAGCAGTTCGGGACAGGCTAACTATGGCTACACCTTC	CASSSGQANYGYTF
TRBV21-1	NA	NA	TRBJ1-2	TGTGCCAGCAGCAAAGGGAACGGGGTCAACTATGGCTACACCTTC	CASSKGNGVNYGYTF
TRBV7-9	NA	TRBD2	TRBJ2-1	TGTGCCAGCAGCGACGGGACTACCTCCTACAATGAGCAGTTCTTC	CASSDGTTSYNEQFF
TRBV3-1/TRBV3-2	NA	TRBD2	TRBJ2-2	TGTGCCAGCAGCCAGTATGGGGGGGCCGGGGAGCTGTTTTTT	CASSQYGGAGELFF
TRBV10-3	few	TRBD1	TRBJ1-4	TGTGCCATCAGTGGGACAGGGGGAGGGGAAAAACTGTTTTTT	CAISGTGGGEKLFF
TRBV18	NA	TRBD1	TRBJ1-3	TGTGCCAGCTCACCCACAGGGGGGAACCCTGGAAACACCATATATTTT	CASSPTGGNPGNTIYF
TRBV12-5	NA	NA	TRBJ2-4	TGTGCTAGTGGTTTGGTAGGGGATACGGACATTCAGTACTTC	CASGLVGDTDIQYF
TRBV28	once	NA	TRBJ1-5	TGTGCCACAAAAGTGGCAGAAACGGGTCAGCCCCAGCATTTT	CATKVAETGQPQHF
TRBV9	few	TRBD2	TRBJ2-1	TGTGCCAGCAGCCGGACTAGCGGGTCGGGAAGGCAGTTCTTC	CASSRTSGSGRQFF
TRBV19	NA	NA	TRBJ1-5	TGTGCCAGTAAAGCGAGGGGGATGGACAATCAGCCCCAGCATTTT	CASKARGMDNQPQHF
TRBV28	NA	NA	TRBJ1-5	TGTGCCAGCACCGGAGGGGAGGGCACGGTTCATCATTTT	CASTGGEGTVHHF
TRBV6-5	NA	NA	TRBJ1-4	TGTGCCAGCAGAGGAGTGGGAGCTAATGAAAAACTGTTTTTT	CASRGVGANEKLFF
TRBV15	NA	NA	TRBJ1-1	TGTGCCACCAGCAGAGTTATGTCCACTGAAGCTTTCTTT	CATSRVMSTEAFF
TRBV15	NA	NA	TRBJ1-3	TGTGCCACCAGCAGACCTATTCAGGGCCCCATCTCTGGAAACACCATATATTTT	CATSRPIQGPISGNTIYF